This TCR beta chain is drawn from a study of T cells after yellow fever vaccination. Across the whole study: With SMART-Seq v4 Ultra Low Input, the fractions containing low cell numbers were prepared.

5'RACE template switching produced TCR cDNA carrying a universal primer site and UMIs. MiXCR was run by TCRdb on the 5' RACE reads, yielding one entry per CDR3 protein. Here the sample spans just over 300,000 distinct CDR3 sequences, roughly 3.5% being singletons. This clonotype has a count of ten or more. Its antigen is not identified. This CDR3 comprises 15 residues. V was pared by 2 bases and J by 0 bases, with 9 bases between. CDR1 is SGHTA, CDR2 FQGNSA, per germline. Findings of the study overall: The secondary response peaked faster, at day 5 versus 15, but was weaker. Subsequent booster samples again held most clones from primary vaccination (around 96% CD4, roughly 90% CD8).

J is TRBJ2-3 and V is TRBV7-2; D is unresolved. Sequences were derived from PBMCs, sampled on the day of the yellow fever booster vaccination. The receptor's source is a young man who received the YFV17D yellow fever vaccine. CDR3 in amino acids: CASSLQVPSTDTQYF. CDR3 DNA: TGTGCCAGCAGCTTACAGGTCCCTAGCACAGATACGCAGTATTTT.